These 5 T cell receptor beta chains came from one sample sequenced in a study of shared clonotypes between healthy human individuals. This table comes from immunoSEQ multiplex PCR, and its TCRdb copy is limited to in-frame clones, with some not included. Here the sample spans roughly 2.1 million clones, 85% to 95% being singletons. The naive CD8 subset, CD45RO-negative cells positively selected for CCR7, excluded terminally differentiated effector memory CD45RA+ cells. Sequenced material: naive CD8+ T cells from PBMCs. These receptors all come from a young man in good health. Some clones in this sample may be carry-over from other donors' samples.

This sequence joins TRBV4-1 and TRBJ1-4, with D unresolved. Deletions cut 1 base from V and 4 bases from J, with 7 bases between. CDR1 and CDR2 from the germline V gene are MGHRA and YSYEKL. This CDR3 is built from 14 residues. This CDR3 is CASSQAPNNEKLFF. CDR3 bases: TGCGCCAGCAGCCAAGCCCCGAATAATGAAAAACTGTTTTTT.

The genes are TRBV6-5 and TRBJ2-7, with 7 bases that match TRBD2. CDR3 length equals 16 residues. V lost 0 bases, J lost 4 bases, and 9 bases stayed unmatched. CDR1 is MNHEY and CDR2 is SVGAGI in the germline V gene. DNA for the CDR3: TGTGCCAGCAGTTACTCTGTGGCGAGTAGCGGGTACGAGCAGTACTTC. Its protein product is CASSYSVASSGYEQYF.

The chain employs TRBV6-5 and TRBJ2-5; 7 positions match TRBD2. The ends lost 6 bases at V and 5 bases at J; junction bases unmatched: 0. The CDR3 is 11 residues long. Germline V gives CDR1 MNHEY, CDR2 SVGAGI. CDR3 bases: TGTGCCAGCAGACTAGCGGAGACCCAGTACTTC. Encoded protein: CASRLAETQYF.

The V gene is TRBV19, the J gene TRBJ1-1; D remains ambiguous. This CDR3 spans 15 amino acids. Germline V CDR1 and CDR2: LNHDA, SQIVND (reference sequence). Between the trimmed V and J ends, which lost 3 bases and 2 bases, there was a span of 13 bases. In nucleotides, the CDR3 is TGTGCCAGTAGTATGGTCGCCCACCTCAACACTGAAGCTTTCTTT. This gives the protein CASSMVAHLNTEAFF.

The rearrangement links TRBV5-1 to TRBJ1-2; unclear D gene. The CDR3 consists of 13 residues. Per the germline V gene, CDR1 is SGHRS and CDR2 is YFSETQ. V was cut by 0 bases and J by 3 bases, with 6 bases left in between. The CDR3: CASSLEADYGYTF. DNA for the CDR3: TGCGCCAGCAGCTTGGAAGCAGACTATGGCTACACCTTC.